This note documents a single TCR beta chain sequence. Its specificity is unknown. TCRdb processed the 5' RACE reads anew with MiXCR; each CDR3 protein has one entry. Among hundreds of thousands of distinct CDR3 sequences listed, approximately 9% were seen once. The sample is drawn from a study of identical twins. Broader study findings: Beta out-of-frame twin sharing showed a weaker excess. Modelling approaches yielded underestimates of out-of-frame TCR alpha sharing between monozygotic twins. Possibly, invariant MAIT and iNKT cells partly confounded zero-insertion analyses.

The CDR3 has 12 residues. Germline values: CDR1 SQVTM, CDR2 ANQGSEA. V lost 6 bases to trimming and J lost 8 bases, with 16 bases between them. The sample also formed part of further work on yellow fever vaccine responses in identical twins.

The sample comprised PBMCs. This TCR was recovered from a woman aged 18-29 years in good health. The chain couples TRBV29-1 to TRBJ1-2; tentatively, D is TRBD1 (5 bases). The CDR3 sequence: CSVWDGGHGYTF. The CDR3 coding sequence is TGCAGCGTATGGGACGGCGGGCACGGCTACACCTTC.